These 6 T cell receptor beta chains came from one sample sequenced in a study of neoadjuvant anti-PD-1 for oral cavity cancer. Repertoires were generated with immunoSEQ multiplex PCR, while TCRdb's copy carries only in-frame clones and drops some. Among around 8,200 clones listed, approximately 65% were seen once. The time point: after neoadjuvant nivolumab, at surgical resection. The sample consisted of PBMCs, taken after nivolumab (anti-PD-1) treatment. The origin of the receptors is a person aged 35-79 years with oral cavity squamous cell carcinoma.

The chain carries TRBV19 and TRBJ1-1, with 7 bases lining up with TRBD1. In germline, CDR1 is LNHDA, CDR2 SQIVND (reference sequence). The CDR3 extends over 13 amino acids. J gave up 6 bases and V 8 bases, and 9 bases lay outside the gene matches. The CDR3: CASCSRTGAEAFF. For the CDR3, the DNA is TGTGCCAGTTGCTCCCGGACAGGAGCTGAAGCTTTCTTT.

This CDR3 is CASSQEKREGTEAFF. DNA for the CDR3: TGCGCCAGCAGCCAAGAAAAAAGAGAGGGCACTGAAGCTTTCTTT. J is TRBJ1-1 and V is TRBV4-1, with D unresolved. The V and J ends lost 0 bases and 4 bases respectively, with 12 bases between them. The CDR3 has 15 residues. CDR1 is MGHRA, CDR2 YSYEKL, per germline.

CDR3 region: CASSLGRRGASGNTIYF. CDR3 DNA: TGTGCCAGCAGCTTAGGTCGTCGGGGGGCTTCAGGAAACACCATATATTTT. This rearrangement joins TRBV7-8 to TRBJ1-3, with D perhaps TRBD1 (6 bases). Per the germline V gene, CDR1 is SGHVS and CDR2 is FQNEAQ. This CDR3 region has 17 residues. The V end lost 1 base, the J end lost 4 bases, and 17 bases lay between the germline ends.

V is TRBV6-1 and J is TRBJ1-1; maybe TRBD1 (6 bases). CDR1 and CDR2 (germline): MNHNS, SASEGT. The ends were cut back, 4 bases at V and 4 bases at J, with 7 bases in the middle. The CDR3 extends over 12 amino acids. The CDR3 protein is CASSVQGTEAFF. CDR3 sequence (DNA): TGTGCCAGCAGTGTACAGGGCACTGAAGCTTTCTTT.

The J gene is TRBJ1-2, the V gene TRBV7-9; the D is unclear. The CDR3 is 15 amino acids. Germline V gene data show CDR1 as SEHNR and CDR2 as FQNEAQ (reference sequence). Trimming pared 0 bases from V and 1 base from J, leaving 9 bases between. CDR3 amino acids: CASSLAAGDNYGYTF. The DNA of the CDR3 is TGTGCCAGCAGCTTAGCGGCAGGAGATAACTATGGCTACACCTTC.

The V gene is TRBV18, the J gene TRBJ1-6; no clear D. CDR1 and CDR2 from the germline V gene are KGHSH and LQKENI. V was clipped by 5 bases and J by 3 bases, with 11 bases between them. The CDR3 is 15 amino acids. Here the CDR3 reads CASSTVQYYNSPLHF. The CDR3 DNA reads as TGTGCCAGCTCAACCGTACAGTACTATAATTCACCCCTCCACTTT. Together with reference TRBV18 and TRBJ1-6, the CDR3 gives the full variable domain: NAGVMQNPRHLVRRRGQEARLRCSPMKGHSHVYWYRQLPEEGLKFMVYLQKENIIDESGMPKERFSAEFPKEGPSILRIQQVVRGDSAAYFCASSTVQYYNSPLHFGNGTRLTVT.